The present entry profiles one T cell receptor (beta chain) with its context. Trimming removed 2 bases at V and 4 bases at J, with 15 bases between. This CDR3 spans 15 amino acids. Germline assignment: CDR1 SGHRS and CDR2 YFSETQ. The repertoire was sequenced with immunoSEQ multiplex PCR; TCRdb's copy has only in-frame clones and lacks some. The profile shows 73,000 or so clones, roughly 90% of them singletons. The data belong to a study of OX40 agonist ivuxolimab in advanced cancers. Turning to the study itself: Cancers in dose escalation were hepatocellular, melanoma, renal cell and head and neck. Partial responses, seen in three patients, involved one hepatocellular carcinoma and two cutaneous melanomas.

The TCR sequence derives from an adult with an advanced solid tumor such as melanoma, head and neck, liver or kidney cancer. Sequenced material: CD4+ or CD8+ T cells sorted from blood, taken in a trial of the OX40 agonist ivuxolimab. The rearrangement joins TRBV5-1 to TRBJ1-1; the D gene is possibly TRBD1 (6 bases). The DNA for the CDR3 is TGCGCCAGCAGCTTTCAGGGCCTGGGGGCCACTGAAGCTTTCTTT. Translation: CASSFQGLGATEAFF.